This T cell receptor (beta chain) comes out of a study of cytotoxic CD8 clonotypes in ibrutinib-treated CLL. Study overall: After median about 71 months, roughly 14 stayed in remission, around twelve progressed; responses approximately 24 partial, 2 complete.

This CDR3 is built from 14 residues. The V gene lost 5 bases and the J gene lost 6 bases, with 14 bases spanning the gap. Germline CDR1 reads MDHEN; CDR2 reads SYDVKM. This clone was seen ten or more times. Its specificity is unknown. General study findings and limits: Sampling time points were not equivalent between sustained-remission and progressing patients. Circulating CD8+ T-cell counts were tracked by baseline clonality, which exceeded that of age-matched healthy donors. Once treatment began, public clonotypes, which were uncommon, contracted or stayed stable.

The data were produced by immunoSEQ multiplex PCR, yet TCRdb's version contains in-frame clones alone and is incomplete. There are 25,000 to 30,000 clones in the sample; roughly 50% occur only once, and 5.1% lies in the top ten. This material consisted of PBMCs, taken before ibrutinib treatment. The rearrangement joins TRBV28 to TRBJ1-5; D is undetermined. The TCR originated in a human donor with chronic lymphocytic leukemia. In DNA form, the CDR3 reads TGTGCCAGCAGTGTCAGGCGGTGGTTTCAGCCCCAGCATTTT. Translation: CASSVRRWFQPQHF.